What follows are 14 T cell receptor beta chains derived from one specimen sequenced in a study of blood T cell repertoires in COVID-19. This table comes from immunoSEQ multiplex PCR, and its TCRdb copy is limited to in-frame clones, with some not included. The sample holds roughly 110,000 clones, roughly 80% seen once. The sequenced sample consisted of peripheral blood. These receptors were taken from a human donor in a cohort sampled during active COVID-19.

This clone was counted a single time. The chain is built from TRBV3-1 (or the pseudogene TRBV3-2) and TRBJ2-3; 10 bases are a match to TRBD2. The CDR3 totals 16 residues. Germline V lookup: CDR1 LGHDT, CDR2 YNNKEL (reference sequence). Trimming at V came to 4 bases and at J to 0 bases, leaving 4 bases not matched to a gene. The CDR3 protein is CASSPLAGDSTDTQYF. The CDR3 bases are TGTGCCAGCAGCCCCCTAGCGGGAGATAGCACAGATACGCAGTATTTT.

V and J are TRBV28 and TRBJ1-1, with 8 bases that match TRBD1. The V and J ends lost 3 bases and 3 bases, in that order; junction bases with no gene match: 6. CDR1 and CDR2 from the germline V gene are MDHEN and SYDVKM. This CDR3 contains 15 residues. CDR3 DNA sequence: TGTGCCAGCAGTTTCCAGGGGGCGGAGGACACTGAAGCTTTCTTT. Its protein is CASSFQGAEDTEAFF.

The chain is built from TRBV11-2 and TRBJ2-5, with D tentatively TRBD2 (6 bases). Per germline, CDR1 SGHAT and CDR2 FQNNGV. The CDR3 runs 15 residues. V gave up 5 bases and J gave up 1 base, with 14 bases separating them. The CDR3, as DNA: TGTGCCAGCAGCCCCGGCGGGGACCCCCAAGAGACCCAGTACTTC. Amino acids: CASSPGGDPQETQYF. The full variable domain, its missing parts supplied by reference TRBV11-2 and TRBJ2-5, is EAGVAQSPRYKIIEKRQSVAFWCNPISGHATLYWYQQILGQGPKLLIQFQNNGVVDDSQLPKDRFSAERLKGVDSTLKIQPAKLEDSAVYLCASSPGGDPQETQYFGPGTRLLVL.

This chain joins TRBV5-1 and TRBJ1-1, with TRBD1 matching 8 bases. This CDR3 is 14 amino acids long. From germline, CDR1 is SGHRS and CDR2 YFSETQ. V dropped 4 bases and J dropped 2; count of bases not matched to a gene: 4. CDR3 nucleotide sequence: TGCGCCAGCAGCGAGGGACAGGTCAACACTGAAGCTTTCTTT. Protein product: CASSEGQVNTEAFF.

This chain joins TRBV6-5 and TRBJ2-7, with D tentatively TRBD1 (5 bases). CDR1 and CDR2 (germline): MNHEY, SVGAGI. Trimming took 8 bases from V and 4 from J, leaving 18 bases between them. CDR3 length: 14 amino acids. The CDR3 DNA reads TGTGCCAGCGGCTCAGGGTCAAATAGGTACGAGCAGTACGTC. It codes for CASGSGSNRYEQYV.

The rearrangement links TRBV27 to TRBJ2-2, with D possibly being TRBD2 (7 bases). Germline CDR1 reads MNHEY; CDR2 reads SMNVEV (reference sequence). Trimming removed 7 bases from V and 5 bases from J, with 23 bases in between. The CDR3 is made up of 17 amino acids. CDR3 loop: CASTTLGGPWYTGELFF. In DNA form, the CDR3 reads TGTGCCAGCACCACCTTGGGGGGGCCGTGGTATACCGGGGAGCTGTTTTTT.

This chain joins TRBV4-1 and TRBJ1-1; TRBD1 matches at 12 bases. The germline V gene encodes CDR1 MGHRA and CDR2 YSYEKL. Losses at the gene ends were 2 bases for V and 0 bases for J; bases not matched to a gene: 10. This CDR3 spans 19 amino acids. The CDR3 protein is CASSQKLPGQGAVNTEAFF. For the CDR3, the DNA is TGCGCCAGCAGCCAAAAACTTCCGGGACAGGGGGCCGTGAACACTGAAGCTTTCTTT.

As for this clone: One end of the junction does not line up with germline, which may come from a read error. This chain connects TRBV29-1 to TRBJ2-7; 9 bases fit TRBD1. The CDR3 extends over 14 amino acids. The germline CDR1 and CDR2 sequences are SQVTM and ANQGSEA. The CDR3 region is CSVEGQGMGYEQYF. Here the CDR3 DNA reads TGCAGCGTGGAAGGACAGGGGATGGGGTACGAGCAGTACTTC.

This CDR3 reads CAISESIAGDTQYF. The CDR3 DNA is TGTGCCATCAGTGAGTCGATAGCGGGAGATACGCAGTATTTT. This sequence joins TRBV10-3 and TRBJ2-3; 7 bases match TRBD2. Trimming at V came to 0 bases and at J to 5 bases, leaving 2 bases not matched to a gene. CDR1 and CDR2 from the germline V gene are ENHRY and SYGVKD. The CDR3 has 14 amino acids.

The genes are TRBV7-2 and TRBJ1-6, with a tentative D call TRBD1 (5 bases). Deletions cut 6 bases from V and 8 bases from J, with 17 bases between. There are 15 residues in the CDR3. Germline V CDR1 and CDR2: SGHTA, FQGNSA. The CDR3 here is CASRSQGPRDSPLHF. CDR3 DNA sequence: TGTGCCAGCAGATCGCAGGGTCCTAGGGATTCACCCCTCCACTTT.

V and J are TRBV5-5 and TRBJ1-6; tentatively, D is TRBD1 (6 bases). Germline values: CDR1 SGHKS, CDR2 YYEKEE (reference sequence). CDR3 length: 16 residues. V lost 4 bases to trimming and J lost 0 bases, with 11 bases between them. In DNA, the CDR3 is TGTGCCAGCAGCCAGACAGGAAACTCCTATAATTCACCCCTCCACTTT. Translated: CASSQTGNSYNSPLHF.

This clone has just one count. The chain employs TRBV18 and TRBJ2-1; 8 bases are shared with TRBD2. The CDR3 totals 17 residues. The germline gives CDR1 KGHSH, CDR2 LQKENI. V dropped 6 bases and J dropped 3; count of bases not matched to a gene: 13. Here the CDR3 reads CASSLNGLALIYNEQFF. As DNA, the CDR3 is TGTGCCAGCTCCCTCAACGGACTAGCTTTGATCTACAATGAGCAGTTCTTC.

CDR3 bases: TGTGCCAGCAGCACCGACAGGCAAGAGACCCAGTACTTC. Translated, it gives CASSTDRQETQYF. J is TRBJ2-5 and V is TRBV7-2; possible D gene TRBD1, 6 bases. The CDR3 covers 13 residues. V shed 5 bases and J shed 2 bases, with 9 bases lying between them. Germline assignment: CDR1 SGHTA and CDR2 FQGNSA.

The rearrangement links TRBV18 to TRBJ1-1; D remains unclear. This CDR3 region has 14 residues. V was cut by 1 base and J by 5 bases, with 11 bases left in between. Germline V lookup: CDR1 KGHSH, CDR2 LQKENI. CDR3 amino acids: CASSPLPGGTEAFF. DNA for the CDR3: TGTGCCAGCTCACCACTGCCTGGAGGGACTGAAGCTTTCTTT.